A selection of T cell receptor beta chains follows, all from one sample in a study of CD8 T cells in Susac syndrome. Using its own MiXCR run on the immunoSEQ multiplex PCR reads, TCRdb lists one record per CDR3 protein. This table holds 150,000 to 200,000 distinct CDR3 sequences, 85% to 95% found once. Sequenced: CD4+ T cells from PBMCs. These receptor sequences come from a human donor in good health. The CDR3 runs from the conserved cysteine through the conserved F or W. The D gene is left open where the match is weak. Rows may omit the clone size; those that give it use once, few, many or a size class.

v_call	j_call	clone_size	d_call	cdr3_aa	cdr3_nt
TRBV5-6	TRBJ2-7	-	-	CASSLLPTGYRYEQYF	TGTGCCAGCAGCTTGCTCCCAACAGGGTATCGGTACGAGCAGTACTTC
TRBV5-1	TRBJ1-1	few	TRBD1	CASRRQGSNTEAFF	TGCGCCAGCAGGAGACAGGGGTCGAACACTGAAGCTTTCTTT
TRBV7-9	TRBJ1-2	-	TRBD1	CASSRLGGTGGSNYGYTF	TGTGCCAGCAGCCGCCTTGGAGGGACAGGGGGTTCTAACTATGGCTACACCTTC
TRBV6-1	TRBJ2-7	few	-	CASSEVGQDSYEQYF	TGTGCCAGCAGTGAAGTTGGGCAGGACTCCTACGAGCAGTACTTC
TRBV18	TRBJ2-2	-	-	CASSPRGLSTGELFF	TGTGCCAGCTCACCACGGGGTCTATCCACCGGGGAGCTGTTTTTT
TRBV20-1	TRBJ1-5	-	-	CSASPGTATNQPQHF	TGCAGTGCTAGTCCTGGAACAGCCACTAATCAGCCCCAGCATTTT
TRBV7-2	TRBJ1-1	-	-	CASSDLGGSYTEAFF	TGTGCCAGCAGCGACCTTGGGGGGTCCTACACTGAAGCTTTCTTT
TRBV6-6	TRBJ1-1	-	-	CASSPVANTEAFF	TGTGCCAGCAGTCCGGTGGCGAACACTGAAGCTTTCTTT
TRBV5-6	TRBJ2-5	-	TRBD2	CASSLVAGGRETQYF	TGTGCCAGCAGCTTGGTTGCGGGGGGGCGTGAGACCCAGTACTTC
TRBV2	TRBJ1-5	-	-	CASSGRMGSSNQPQHF	TGTGCCAGCAGTGGTCGGATGGGATCTAGCAATCAGCCCCAGCATTTT
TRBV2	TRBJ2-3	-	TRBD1	CASSRGQGSDTQYF	TGTGCCAGCAGCCGGGGACAGGGATCAGATACGCAGTATTTT
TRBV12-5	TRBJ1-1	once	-	CASAENTEAFF	TGTGCTAGTGCGGAGAACACTGAAGCTTTCTTT
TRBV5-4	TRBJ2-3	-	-	CASSLVPEADTQYF	TGTGCCAGCAGCTTGGTCCCCGAGGCAGATACGCAGTATTTT
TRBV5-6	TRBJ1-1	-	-	CASSLDTFTEAFF	TGTGCCAGCAGCTTGGACACCTTCACTGAAGCTTTCTTT
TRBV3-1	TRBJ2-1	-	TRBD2	CASSHAGEPEQFF	TGTGCCAGCAGCCACGCGGGGGAGCCCGAGCAGTTCTTC
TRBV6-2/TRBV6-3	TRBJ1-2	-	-	CASVRETNYGYTF	TGTGCCAGCGTAAGGGAGACTAACTATGGCTACACCTTC
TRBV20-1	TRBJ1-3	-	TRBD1	CSARTGAGNTIYF	TGCAGTGCCCGGACAGGGGCTGGAAACACCATATATTTT
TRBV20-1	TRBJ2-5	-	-	CSASEGPQETQYF	TGCAGTGCTAGCGAGGGACCTCAAGAGACCCAGTACTTC
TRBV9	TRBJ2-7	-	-	CASSVSGLSSYEQYF	TGTGCCAGCAGCGTTAGCGGATTAAGCTCCTACGAGCAGTACTTC
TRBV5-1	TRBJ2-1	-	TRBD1	CASSDLKQGNEQFF	TGCGCCAGCAGCGATCTAAAACAGGGGAATGAGCAGTTCTTC
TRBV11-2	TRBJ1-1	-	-	CASSPSVGSSEAFF	TGTGCCAGCAGCCCTAGTGTGGGATCCTCTGAAGCTTTCTTT
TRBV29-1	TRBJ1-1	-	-	CSVLGFRNTEAFF	TGCAGCGTTCTTGGGTTCCGGAACACTGAAGCTTTCTTT
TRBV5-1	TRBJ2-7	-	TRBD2	CASSWGGGEQYF	TGCGCCAGCAGCTGGGGGGGAGGCGAGCAGTACTTC
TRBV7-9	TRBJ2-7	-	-	CASSPRDIVTKYF	TGTGCCAGCAGCCCCCGAGACATCGTAACGAAGTACTTC
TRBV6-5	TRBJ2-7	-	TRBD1	CASTMGRGIDEQYF	TGTGCCAGCACCATGGGCAGGGGGATCGACGAGCAGTACTTC
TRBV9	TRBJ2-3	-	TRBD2	CASSATSGSDTQYF	TGTGCCAGCAGCGCTACTAGCGGATCAGATACGCAGTATTTT
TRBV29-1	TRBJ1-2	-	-	CSAWAPRVGGYTF	TGCAGCGCCTGGGCACCCAGGGTTGGGGGCTACACCTTC
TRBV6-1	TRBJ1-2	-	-	CASRAPTRGGYTF	TGTGCCAGCCGGGCGCCGACCCGAGGGGGCTACACCTTC
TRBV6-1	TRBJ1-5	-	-	CASSEQAGNQPQHF	TGTGCCAGCAGTGAACAGGCCGGCAATCAGCCCCAGCATTTT
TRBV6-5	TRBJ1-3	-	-	CASSYQVPGHSGNTIYF	TGTGCCAGCAGTTACCAGGTCCCCGGTCACTCTGGAAACACCATATATTTT
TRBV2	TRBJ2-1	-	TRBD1	CASSEMGQGVYNEQFF	TGTGCCAGCAGTGAAATGGGACAGGGGGTCTACAATGAGCAGTTCTTC
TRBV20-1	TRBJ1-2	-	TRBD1	CSAAPGQGNYGYTF	TGCAGTGCTGCACCGGGACAGGGAAACTATGGCTACACCTTC
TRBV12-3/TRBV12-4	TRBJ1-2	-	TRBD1	CASSLKARGLRFIDGYTF	TGTGCCAGCAGTTTAAAGGCCAGGGGGCTGCGGTTTATCGATGGCTACACCTTC
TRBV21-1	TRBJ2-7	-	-	CASSVPGDRSYEQYF	TGTGCCAGCAGCGTGCCTGGGGACAGGTCCTACGAGCAGTACTTC
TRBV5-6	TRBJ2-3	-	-	CASSLGLYIGTDTQYF	TGTGCCAGCAGCTTGGGCCTGTACATAGGCACAGATACGCAGTATTTT
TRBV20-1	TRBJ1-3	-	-	CSAPDGRSGNTIYF	TGCAGTGCTCCAGACGGTCGTTCTGGAAACACCATATATTTT
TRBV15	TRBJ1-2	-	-	CATSREGRGEYGYTF	TGTGCCACCAGCAGAGAAGGGAGGGGAGAATATGGCTACACCTTC
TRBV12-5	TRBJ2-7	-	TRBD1	CASGLSQTGDHEQYF	TGTGCTAGTGGTTTGTCCCAAACAGGGGACCACGAGCAGTACTTC
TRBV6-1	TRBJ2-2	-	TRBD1	CASSEAGTGTGELFF	TGTGCCAGCAGTGAAGCCGGGACAGGGACCGGGGAGCTGTTTTTT
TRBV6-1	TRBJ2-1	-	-	CASSPPRGGNEQFF	TGTGCCAGCAGTCCACCGAGGGGGGGAAATGAGCAGTTCTTC
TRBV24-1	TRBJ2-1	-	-	CATSPQGVVGEQFF	TGTGCCACCAGTCCACAGGGCGTCGTGGGTGAGCAGTTCTTC
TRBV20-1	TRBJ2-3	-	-	CSARAPTVGYTDTQYF	TGCAGTGCTAGAGCCCCGACAGTTGGATACACAGATACGCAGTATTTT
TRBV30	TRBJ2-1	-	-	CAWSVSGLEDEQFF	TGTGCCTGGAGTGTTAGCGGTCTGGAGGATGAGCAGTTCTTC
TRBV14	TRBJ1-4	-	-	CASSQAEGKLFF	TGTGCCAGCAGCCAAGCTGAGGGAAAACTGTTTTTT
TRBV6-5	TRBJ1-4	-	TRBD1	CASSYSTGGSEEKLFF	TGTGCCAGCAGTTACTCGACAGGGGGTTCAGAAGAAAAACTGTTTTTT
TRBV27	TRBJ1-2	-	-	CASSLSFRGASWGYTF	TGTGCCAGCAGTTTATCGTTTCGCGGAGCCTCTTGGGGCTACACCTTC
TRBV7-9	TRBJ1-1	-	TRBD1	CASRRDRGKITEAFF	TGTGCCAGCAGGCGGGACAGGGGGAAGATTACTGAAGCTTTCTTT
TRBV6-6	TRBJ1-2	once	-	CASSPRQNYGYTF	TGTGCCAGCAGTCCTAGACAGAACTATGGCTACACCTTC
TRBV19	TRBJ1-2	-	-	CASSKEGLNYGYTF	TGTGCCAGTAGTAAGGAGGGCCTTAACTATGGCTACACCTTC
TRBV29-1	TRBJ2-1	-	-	CSAEGGGDEQFF	TGCAGCGCCGAGGGAGGGGGGGATGAGCAGTTCTTC
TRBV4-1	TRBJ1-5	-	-	CASSQGALGTGSEGQPQHF	TGCGCCAGCAGCCAAGGGGCCCTAGGAACAGGAAGCGAAGGTCAGCCCCAGCATTTT
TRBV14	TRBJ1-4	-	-	CASSPGVTFNEKLFF	TGTGCCAGCAGCCCCGGAGTCACCTTTAATGAAAAACTGTTTTTT
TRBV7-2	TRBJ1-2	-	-	CASSPDTTNYGYTF	TGTGCCAGCAGTCCCGACACGACTAACTATGGCTACACCTTC
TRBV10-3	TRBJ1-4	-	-	CAISERAENEKLFF	TGTGCCATCAGTGAGCGGGCAGAGAATGAAAAACTGTTTTTT
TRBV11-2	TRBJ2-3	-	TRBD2	CASSLDRLAGPTDTQYF	TGTGCCAGCAGCTTAGATAGGCTAGCGGGACCCACAGATACGCAGTATTTT
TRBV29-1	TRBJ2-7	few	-	CSVELPTGSLNTYEQYF	TGCAGCGTTGAATTACCGACGGGCTCGCTGAATACCTACGAGCAGTACTTC
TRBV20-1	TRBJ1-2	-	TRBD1	CSAREGADGYTF	TGCAGTGCTAGGGAGGGGGCGGACGGCTACACCTTC
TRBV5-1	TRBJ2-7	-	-	CASTLGGDYEQYF	TGCGCCAGCACTCTCGGGGGTGACTACGAGCAGTACTTC
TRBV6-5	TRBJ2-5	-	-	CASSYSLGAETQYF	TGTGCCAGCAGTTACTCCCTCGGGGCGGAGACCCAGTACTTC